The entry below describes one T cell receptor beta chain. This entry belongs to a study of blood T cell repertoires in COVID-19. Germline CDR1 reads SGHTA; CDR2 reads FQGNSA. The CDR3 covers 16 residues. After removal of 6 bases from V and 1 base from J, the junction contained 9 bases not matched to a gene. Original data processing: The authors estimated nucleated cell counts from reference gene primer amplification. Sequencing used immunoSEQ multiplex PCR; TCRdb keeps in-frame clones, though not all of them. The V and J calls and clone size come from that table; D and trimming were worked out from the DNA. This sample has roughly 72,000 clones, with roughly 80% found just once.

Specimen: peripheral blood. The origin of this receptor is a woman older than 75 with acute or convalescent COVID-19. V usage is TRBV7-2 and J usage is TRBJ1-1; 9 positions agree with TRBD1. CDR3 sequence: CASRTQGAGANTEAFF. DNA of the CDR3: TGTGCCAGCAGAACACAGGGGGCAGGGGCGAACACTGAAGCTTTCTTT.